One sample yielded the 19 T cell receptor beta chains listed below, sequenced in a study of T cells expressing NK-cell markers. TCRdb reworked the 5' RACE reads into one entry per CDR3 protein, no DNA. The sample has about 380,000 distinct CDR3 sequences. Sequencing input: blood T cells: a sorted CD56 or NKG2C T cell subset, CD4+ or CD8+ T cells, or bulk PBMC T cells (not recorded which). Receptor source: a man aged 18-69 years in good health.

V is TRBV10-3 and J is TRBJ2-3; no DNA is available, so the TRBD2 call from TCRdb remains unchecked. The V gene's germline CDR1 is ENHRY and CDR2 SYGVKD. The CDR3 is 15 residues long. CDR3 sequence: CAISDRLAATDTQYF.

V and J are TRBV12-3 or TRBV12-4 and TRBJ2-1; TCRdb's D gene call, TRBD2, goes unchecked for lack of DNA. CDR3 length equals 16 residues. The CDR3 sequence is CASSSSRGSSYNEQFF.

V gene TRBV20-1 combines with J gene TRBJ1-1; no DNA is available, so the TRBD1 call from TCRdb remains unchecked. Per germline, CDR1 DFQATT and CDR2 SNEGSKA (reference sequence). This CDR3 is 13 amino acids long. CDR3 amino acids: CSVSQGINTEAFF.

This chain joins TRBV3-1 and TRBJ2-7; TCRdb outputs TRBD1, but without DNA this stays unchecked. The CDR3 has 14 amino acids. Per germline, CDR1 LGHDT and CDR2 YNNKEL (reference sequence). This CDR3 is CASSQQPGPLEQYF.

The genes are TRBV6-1 and TRBJ1-2; TCRdb designates TRBD1, a call that cannot be tested without DNA. Germline V gives CDR1 MNHNS, CDR2 SASEGT. This CDR3 comprises 14 residues. The CDR3 spells CASSGGTGNYGYTF.

The rearrangement uses TRBV7-8 and TRBJ2-7; TCRdb lists TRBD1, though no DNA is available to test this call. CDR1 and CDR2 from the germline V gene are SGHVS and FQNEAQ. CDR3 size: 17 residues. The CDR3 reads CASSLSEGMRGAYEQYF.

The chain is built from TRBV5-5 and TRBJ2-3; the TCRdb D gene call, TRBD2, has no DNA to confirm it. This CDR3 region has 18 residues. Germline lookup yields CDR1 SGHKS and CDR2 YYEKEE (reference sequence). The CDR3 loop reads CASSVPRLAGDPTDTQYF.

Here the CDR3 reads CASSLDRGRAEAFF. The gene calls are TRBV27 and TRBJ1-1; TCRdb reports TRBD1, a call that lacks DNA to check it against. This CDR3 contains 14 residues. Germline V CDR1 and CDR2: MNHEY, SMNVEV (reference sequence).

This rearrangement joins TRBV7-9 to TRBJ2-7. Germline values: CDR1 SEHNR, CDR2 FQNEAQ (reference sequence). This CDR3 region has 15 residues. Here the CDR3 reads CASSQPERKTYEQYF.

This rearrangement joins TRBV7-2 to TRBJ2-5; without DNA, the TCRdb call of TRBD2 cannot be checked. Germline lookup yields CDR1 SGHTA and CDR2 FQGNSA. The CDR3 is 15 amino acids. This CDR3 reads CASSFGLAGGETQYF.

This rearrangement joins TRBV20-1 to TRBJ2-7; TCRdb names TRBD1, which stays unverified in the absence of DNA. This CDR3 has 14 amino acids. The germline V gene encodes CDR1 DFQATT and CDR2 SNEGSKA (reference sequence). CDR3: CSASSGQGSREQYF.

The rearrangement joins TRBV28 to TRBJ2-5; TCRdb selects TRBD1, and the lack of DNA leaves this call unchecked. The CDR3 sequence is 12 residues long. Germline values: CDR1 MDHEN, CDR2 SYDVKM. CDR3 loop: CASSSGEETQYF. The whole variable domain, remainder taken from reference TRBV28 and TRBJ2-5, is DVKVTQSSRYLVKRTGEKVFLECVQDMDHENMFWYRQDPGLGLRLIYFSYDVKMKEKGDIPEGYSVSREKKERFSLILESASTNQTSMYLCASSSGEETQYFGPGTRLLVL.

The V and J genes are TRBV5-1 and TRBJ2-7; TCRdb calls TRBD1, which cannot be checked without DNA. Germline loops: CDR1 SGHRS, CDR2 YFSETQ. The CDR3 is made up of 15 amino acids. This CDR3 is CASSSLGTRSYEQYF.

The chain recombines TRBV18 with TRBJ2-7; the D gene TCRdb calls, TRBD1, cannot be checked with no DNA. Germline CDR1 is KGHSH and CDR2 is LQKENI. The CDR3 covers 15 residues. The chain's CDR3 is CASKSGAGSSYEQYF.

The genes are TRBV5-1 and TRBJ2-1; TCRdb returns TRBD2, unconfirmable since there is no DNA. CDR1 and CDR2 (germline): SGHRS, YFSETQ. CDR3 length: 20 residues. The CDR3 loop reads CASSLKRGILQDISYNEQFF.

This rearrangement joins TRBV7-2 to TRBJ2-5. The CDR3 is 15 amino acids. Germline V lookup: CDR1 SGHTA, CDR2 FQGNSA. Here the CDR3 reads CASSLAVTKQETQYF.

V usage is TRBV5-1 and J usage is TRBJ2-1; TCRdb reports TRBD1, a call that lacks DNA to check it against. The germline V gene encodes CDR1 SGHRS and CDR2 YFSETQ. The CDR3 contains 15 residues. CDR3 sequence: CASSPAGTGGFEQFF.

This CDR3 is CASSLGARGNEQFF. The chain carries TRBV12-3 or TRBV12-4 and TRBJ2-1; the TCRdb D gene call, TRBD1, has no DNA to confirm it. The CDR3 consists of 14 residues.

The gene calls are TRBV5-4 and TRBJ2-5; TCRdb reports TRBD1, a call that lacks DNA to check it against. The CDR3 totals 16 residues. CDR1 and CDR2 (germline): SGHNT, YYREEE (reference sequence). The CDR3 region is CASSLEGQGFRETQYF.